This paragraph covers one T cell receptor (beta chain) sequence. The sample originates from a study of blood T cell repertoires in COVID-19. CDR3 length equals 15 residues. V dropped 9 bases and J dropped 5; count of bases not matched to a gene: 12. Germline V gene sequence: CDR1 LNHDA, CDR2 SQIVND (reference sequence). Measured with immunoSEQ multiplex PCR; TCRdb has only the in-frame clones, and not every one. The data show roughly 100,000 clones, 92% seen once. V is TRBV19 and J is TRBJ2-2, with 7 bases aligning to TRBD2. This sequence originates from a man aged 50 to 59 with active COVID-19. Specimen: peripheral blood. DNA for the CDR3: TGTGCCAGCTTTCGGAGCGGGGAGCCAACCGGGGAGCTGTTTTTT. It translates to CASFRSGEPTGELFF.